These 20 T cell receptor beta chains were all obtained from the same sample, sequenced in a study of cytomegalovirus exposure and HLA in healthy donors. Researchers ran the PCR with 60 Vbeta and 13 Jbeta primers. The assay was immunoSEQ multiplex PCR, and TCRdb's table has in-frame clones only and misses some. This sample has approximately 220,000 clones; approximately 80% occur once, and the top ten carry roughly 0.71%. Sequenced input: PBMCs. These receptors were taken from a boy aged 2-15 years in good health and CMV-seronegative.

This chain connects TRBV19 to TRBJ1-2, with TRBD1 as a possible D gene (6 bases). The CDR3 runs to 15 residues. The V end lost 5 bases, the J end lost 2 bases, and 15 bases lay between the germline ends. In germline, CDR1 is LNHDA, CDR2 SQIVND (reference sequence). In nucleotides, the CDR3 is TGTGCCAGTAGTCCACGGGACAACCAAAACTATGGCTACACCTTC. Its translation: CASSPRDNQNYGYTF.

V and J are TRBV6-6 and TRBJ2-1; the match to TRBD2 covers 7 bases. J gave up 4 bases and V 7 bases, and 10 bases lay outside the gene matches. The CDR3 has 15 amino acids. From germline, CDR1 is MNHNY and CDR2 SVGAGI (reference sequence). The CDR3 is CASTPSGTYYNEQFF. CDR3 nucleotides: TGTGCCAGCACCCCCAGCGGGACCTATTACAATGAGCAGTTCTTC.

The chain joins TRBV19 to TRBJ2-6; D not certain. The germline V gene has CDR1 LNHDA and CDR2 SQIVND (reference sequence). There are 17 residues in the CDR3. Trimming took off 3 bases at V and 6 bases at J, with 18 bases between the two ends. The CDR3 DNA reads TGTGCCAGTAGTATCGACGCCACAGTCCTCGAGGCCAACGTCCTGACTTTC. Its protein product is CASSIDATVLEANVLTF.

This sequence joins TRBV4-2 and TRBJ2-1; D may be TRBD2 (6 bases). Trimming stripped 1 base from V and 8 bases from J, with 15 bases between. This CDR3 contains 15 residues. Germline V gene sequence: CDR1 LGHNA, CDR2 YNFKEQ. CDR3: CASSQVFSGGDEQFF. The CDR3 coding sequence is TGTGCCAGCAGCCAAGTATTTAGCGGTGGGGATGAGCAGTTCTTC.

The chain links TRBV5-4 to TRBJ2-1; 7 nucleotides align to TRBD2. Trimming cost V 4 bases and J 6 bases; bases outside gene matches: 10. The CDR3 extends over 15 amino acids. Germline CDR1 and CDR2: SGHNT and YYREEE (reference sequence). CDR3 region: CASSRSGANPNEQFF. For the CDR3, the DNA is TGTGCCAGCAGCAGAAGCGGGGCCAACCCCAATGAGCAGTTCTTC.

The J gene is TRBJ1-1, the V gene TRBV2, with 11 nucleotides matching TRBD1. V lost 6 bases and J lost 6; bases outside the gene matches: 3. The CDR3 sequence is 13 residues long. Germline assignment: CDR1 SNHLY and CDR2 FYNNEI. CDR3 amino acids: CASSGQGAAEAFF. CDR3 nucleotide sequence: TGTGCCAGCAGCGGACAGGGGGCCGCTGAAGCTTTCTTT.

This chain connects TRBV4-1 to TRBJ2-7; TRBD1 is a possible D gene (5 bases). V dropped 1 base and J dropped 2 bases, with 21 bases sitting between them. The germline V gene encodes CDR1 MGHRA and CDR2 YSYEKL. The CDR3 sequence is 18 residues long. The CDR3 loop reads CASSQGGGARLFTYEQYF. The CDR3, as DNA: TGCGCCAGCAGCCAAGGGGGCGGTGCACGACTCTTTACCTACGAGCAGTACTTC.

This CDR3 is CASSNSGSSYNEQFF. The DNA for the CDR3 is TGTGCCAGTAGTAATAGCGGGAGCTCCTACAATGAGCAGTTCTTC. The chain combines TRBV19 with TRBJ2-1, with 9 bases lining up with TRBD2. CDR1 LNHDA and CDR2 SQIVND come from the germline V gene (reference sequence). The ends lost 4 bases at V and 0 bases at J; junction bases unmatched: 1. The CDR3 is 15 amino acids.

The V gene is TRBV2, the J gene TRBJ2-4; D is unclear. The CDR3 consists of 12 residues. The germline V gene has CDR1 SNHLY and CDR2 FYNNEI. V lost 6 bases, J lost 9 bases, and 12 bases lay in between. In DNA, the CDR3 is TGTGCCAGCAGAACGAGCTTCGGCATTCAGTACTTC. The encoded protein is CASRTSFGIQYF.

This chain joins TRBV2 and TRBJ1-2; 9 bases agree with TRBD1. CDR1 and CDR2 (germline): SNHLY, FYNNEI. The CDR3 has 13 residues. J was trimmed by 7 bases and V by 3 bases; bases with no gene match: 3. The CDR3 is CASSDTGGGGYTF. The CDR3 DNA reads as TGTGCCAGCAGTGACACAGGGGGCGGTGGCTACACCTTC.

This chain joins TRBV6-6 and TRBJ1-2, with a weak D call TRBD1 (5 bases). The CDR3 is 15 amino acids. CDR1 MNHNY and CDR2 SVGAGI come from the germline V gene (reference sequence). Trimming stripped 0 bases from V and 3 bases from J, with 11 bases between. The CDR3 spells CASSYSVGAYYGYTF. The DNA of the CDR3 is TGTGCCAGCAGTTACTCGGTAGGGGCCTACTATGGCTACACCTTC.

This chain connects TRBV6-5 to TRBJ1-6; perhaps TRBD1 as D (6 bases). CDR1 MNHEY and CDR2 SVGAGI come from the germline V gene. V was pared by 0 bases and J by 10 bases, with 7 bases between. This CDR3 has 13 amino acids. The CDR3 loop reads CASSYSQGSPLHF. CDR3 sequence (DNA): TGTGCCAGCAGTTACTCGCAGGGGTCACCCCTCCACTTT.

This sequence joins TRBV7-9 and TRBJ1-1, with TRBD1 as a possible D gene (6 bases). CDR1 and CDR2 from the germline V gene are SEHNR and FQNEAQ (reference sequence). V was cut by 6 bases and J by 0 bases, with 11 bases left in between. This CDR3 is built from 14 residues. The CDR3: CASRPDRMNTEAFF. The CDR3, as DNA: TGTGCCAGCAGACCTGACAGGATGAACACTGAAGCTTTCTTT.

This clone was observed a single time. The chain links TRBV11-2 to TRBJ2-2; D is possibly TRBD1 (6 bases). The CDR3 length is 15 residues. Germline V gene sequence: CDR1 SGHAT, CDR2 FQNNGV. Trimming stripped 5 bases from V and 2 bases from J, with 12 bases between. Here the CDR3 reads CASSRPGHNTGELFF. DNA for the CDR3: TGTGCCAGCAGCCGACCGGGACATAACACCGGGGAGCTGTTTTTT.

The chain has TRBV5-1 and TRBJ2-7; TRBD1 aligns across 9 bases. Germline lookup yields CDR1 SGHRS and CDR2 YFSETQ. The CDR3 has 13 residues. After removal of 6 bases from V and 6 bases from J, the junction contained 7 bases not matched to a gene. In nucleotides, the CDR3 is TGCGCCAGCATGAGGACAGGGGCGGGCGAGCAGTACTTC. As protein: CASMRTGAGEQYF. Looking up the rest from reference TRBV5-1 and TRBJ2-7 gives the full variable domain: KAGVTQTPRYLIKTRGQQVTLSCSPISGHRSVSWYQQTPGQGLQFLFEYFSETQRNKGNFPGRFSGRQFSNSRSEMNVSTLELGDSALYLCASMRTGAGEQYFGPGTRLTVT.

This clone came up a few times. V is TRBV6-1 and J is TRBJ1-2, with a possible D match to TRBD1 (6 bases). V was cut by 4 bases and J by 2 bases, with 8 bases left in between. From germline, CDR1 is MNHNS and CDR2 SASEGT. This CDR3 region has 13 residues. The CDR3, as DNA: TGTGCCAGCAGTGGAACAGGGAACTATGGCTACACCTTC. Amino acid sequence: CASSGTGNYGYTF.

The rearrangement links TRBV6-5 to TRBJ1-5; a possible D gene is TRBD1 (5 bases). Trimming cost V 7 bases and J 3 bases, with 10 bases left between them. This CDR3 is 13 amino acids long. Germline V gene sequence: CDR1 MNHEY, CDR2 SVGAGI. The CDR3 nucleotides are TGTGCCAGCACCCCAGGGTTCAATCAGCCCCAGCATTTT. This gives the protein CASTPGFNQPQHF.

The CDR3 nucleotides read TGTGCCAGCAGTCCTAAGATTGGGGAGCTGTTTTTT. This sequence encodes CASSPKIGELFF. The V gene is TRBV6-5, the J gene TRBJ2-2, with D unclear. CDR1 and CDR2 from the germline V gene are MNHEY and SVGAGI. The CDR3 sequence is 12 residues long. V was clipped by 5 bases and J by 8 bases, with 9 bases between them.

This sequence joins TRBV5-8 and TRBJ2-3; no clear D gene. Deletions cut 1 base from V and 7 bases from J, with 10 bases between. This CDR3 is built from 13 residues. Germline V gives CDR1 SGHTS, CDR2 YDEGEE. The CDR3 DNA sequence: TGTGCCAGCAGCTTGTCACAGACGAATACGCAGTATTTT. It codes for CASSLSQTNTQYF.

This chain joins TRBV2 and TRBJ2-3, with 8 bases lining up with TRBD1. Looked up from germline, CDR1 is SNHLY and CDR2 is FYNNEI. Trimming cost V 4 bases and J 6 bases; bases outside gene matches: 3. The CDR3 is made up of 13 amino acids. DNA of the CDR3: TGTGCCAGCAGTGGGGACAGGCCTGATACGCAGTATTTT. Translation: CASSGDRPDTQYF.